Each of the 18 T cell receptor beta chains below was sequenced from the same sample in a study of T cells in Graves' hyperthyroidism and ophthalmopathy (dated by TCRdb to the late 2010s). Library generation was performed with multiplex PCR. TCRdb records Illumina HiSeq 2000 as the sequencer. TCR beta CDR3 regions were amplified from RNA transcripts. The first round of RT-PCR for the TCR CDR3 was performed with the HTBI primer set and the Qiagen OneStep RT-PCR kit. TCRdb cleaned the public reads at Q25 with fastp, built clones with MiXCR and kept in-frame beta chains. Rows with a matching CDR3 protein are joined into one entry that keeps the most common DNA and genes. The table for this sample lists roughly 380,000 distinct CDR3 sequences; about 13% of them were counted only once. The leading ten clones occupy about a fifth of the sample. Sequences were obtained from blood. These receptors were collected from a young man with Graves' hyperthyroidism that later progressed to Graves' ophthalmopathy.

Points on this clonotype: A much larger clone sits a single nucleotide away, making a read error possible. V is TRBV28 and J is TRBJ1-2; D might be TRBD1 (5 bases). The V end lost 7 bases, the J end lost 8 bases, and 14 bases lay between the germline ends. The CDR3 spans 12 residues. Germline loops: CDR1 MDHEN, CDR2 SYDVKM. The CDR3 sequence: CASNEGMKGYTF. In DNA form, the CDR3 reads TGTGCCAGCAATGAGGGGATGAAGGGCTACACCTTC.

The chain joins TRBV4-1 to TRBJ2-6; the D call may be TRBD1 or TRBD2 (6 bases each). This CDR3 contains 18 residues. Trimming removed 5 bases from V and 0 bases from J, with 17 bases in between. Germline lookup yields CDR1 MGHRA and CDR2 YSYEKL. CDR3 DNA sequence: TGCGCCAGCAGCGAGGGGGGCCAGGGAGCCTCTGGGGCCAACGTCCTGACTTTC. It is translated as CASSEGGQGASGANVLTF.

J is TRBJ1-6 and V is TRBV14; 9 positions agree with TRBD1. V shed 3 bases and J 10 bases; nucleotides not matched to a gene: 7. The CDR3 length is 15 residues. Germline lookup yields CDR1 SGHDN and CDR2 FVKESK. The CDR3 sequence is CASSQPGTGRSPLHF. The CDR3 DNA reads TGTGCCAGCAGCCAGCCCGGGACAGGGCGGTCACCCCTCCACTTT.

This clonotype was observed at least ten times. The chain carries TRBV9 and TRBJ1-5; D unclear. In germline, CDR1 is SGDLS, CDR2 YYNGEE. Deletions cut 4 bases from V and 0 bases from J, with 11 bases between. The CDR3 sequence is 15 residues long. The CDR3 here is CASSTTADSNQPQHF. CDR3 coding DNA: TGTGCCAGCAGCACAACAGCCGATAGCAATCAGCCCCAGCATTTT. Filled out from reference TRBV9 and TRBJ1-5, the complete variable domain reads DSGVTQTPKHLITATGQRVTLRCSPRSGDLSVYWYQQSLDQGLQFLIQYYNGEERAKGNILERFSAQQFPDLHSELNLSSLELGDSALYFCASSTTADSNQPQHFGDGTRLSIL.

Regarding this clonotype: This may be a read error, as it is one base from a much larger clone. This chain uses TRBV6-2 or TRBV6-3 with TRBJ2-7; either TRBD1 or TRBD2 may supply D (5 bases each). The germline gives CDR1 MNHEY, CDR2 SVGEGT. The CDR3 contains 15 residues. CDR3 bases: TGTGCCACAGTCGGGACCTGGCCTACATCCTGCGAGCAGTACTTC. Protein sequence: CATVGTWPTSCEQYF.

Ten or more counts support this clonotype. CDR3 sequence (DNA): TGTGCCAGCAGTTCCCGTCCCGGTGGGCCCCAGCATTTT. Its protein product is CASSSRPGGPQHF. The chain recombines TRBV27 with TRBJ1-5; no definite D call. This CDR3 has 13 amino acids. Looked up from germline, CDR1 is MNHEY and CDR2 is SMNVEV (reference sequence). V lost 4 bases and J lost 9, with 13 bases in between.

This clonotype was found many times. V and J are TRBV7-3 and TRBJ2-1; 9 bases align to TRBD1. This CDR3 comprises 14 residues. The V gene's germline CDR1 is SGHTA and CDR2 FQGTGA. Trimming cost V 5 bases and J 5 bases; bases outside gene matches: 4. This CDR3 reads CASSPWTGDNEQFF. As DNA, the CDR3 is TGTGCCAGCAGCCCCTGGACAGGGGACAATGAGCAGTTCTTC.

This sequence joins TRBV27 and TRBJ1-2; D possibly corresponds to TRBD1 (6 bases). V lost 5 bases and J lost 6, with 13 bases in between. Looked up from germline, CDR1 is MNHEY and CDR2 is SMNVEV (reference sequence). CDR3 length: 13 residues. The CDR3 spells CASSPPGGHGYTF. The CDR3 DNA reads TGTGCCAGCAGTCCCCCGGGGGGGCATGGCTACACCTTC.

This clonotype was observed at least ten times. The chain has TRBV6-2 or TRBV6-3 and TRBJ1-2; weak D call: TRBD1 (6 bases). Germline loops: CDR1 MNHEY, CDR2 SVGEGT. V lost 6 bases and J lost 8, with 19 bases in between. This CDR3 is built from 14 residues. CDR3 residues: CASSLQGAQKGYTF. DNA of the CDR3: TGTGCCAGCAGCTTACAGGGTGCCCAGAAGGGCTACACCTTC.

As concerns this clonotype: One end of the junction varies from germline; a read error may be responsible. This chain links TRBV5-1 with TRBJ1-2; a possible D gene is TRBD1 (5 bases). There are 15 residues in the CDR3. CDR1 is SGHRS and CDR2 is YFSETQ in the germline V gene. Here the CDR3 DNA reads TGCGCCCGCAGCTTGGTCCCAGGGCCAAACTATGGCTACACCTTC. It specifies CARSLVPGPNYGYTF. Together with reference TRBV5-1 and TRBJ1-2, the CDR3 gives the full variable domain: KAGVTQTPRYLIKTRGQQVTLSCSPISGHRSVSWYQQTPGQGLQFLFEYFSETQRNKGNFPGRFSGRQFSNSRSEMNVSTLELGDSALYLCARSLVPGPNYGYTFGSGTRLTVV.

This clonotype was found a few times. This chain connects TRBV7-3 to TRBJ1-2; a weak D match, TRBD1 (6 bases). The V gene's germline CDR1 is SGHTA and CDR2 FQGTGA. V gave up 5 bases and J gave up 8 bases, with 18 bases separating them. CDR3 length: 14 residues. The CDR3: CASSPGTQRGGYTF. In nucleotides, the CDR3 is TGTGCCAGCAGCCCCGGGACACAAAGAGGAGGCTACACCTTC.

This clonotype has a handful of counts. The chain has TRBV5-1 and TRBJ1-1; unclear D gene. The V gene's germline CDR1 is SGHRS and CDR2 YFSETQ. The CDR3 loop spans 14 amino acids. V lost 2 bases to trimming and J lost 0 bases, with 8 bases between them. The CDR3 sequence: CASSFGNLNTEAFF. The CDR3 nucleotides read TGCGCCAGCAGCTTTGGGAATTTGAACACTGAAGCTTTCTTT.

In this sample, this clonotype turned up a few times. The genes are TRBV10-3 and TRBJ2-1; D is perhaps TRBD1 or TRBD2 (6 bases each). Germline lookup yields CDR1 ENHRY and CDR2 SYGVKD. The V gene lost 0 bases and the J gene lost 7 bases, with 16 bases spanning the gap. This CDR3 comprises 16 residues. In DNA, the CDR3 is TGTGCCATCAGTGAGTCTGAGGGGGGAAGAACTAATGAGCAGTTCTTC. Translation: CAISESEGGRTNEQFF.

This clonotype was found many times. The CDR3 coding sequence is TGTGCCAGCAGTAATTCCTACGAGCAGTACTTC. Protein sequence: CASSNSYEQYF. V usage is TRBV6-1 and J usage is TRBJ2-7; D uncertain. This CDR3 contains 11 residues. Germline CDR1 is MNHNS and CDR2 is SASEGT. V lost 5 bases, J lost 1 base, and 3 bases lay in between.

Only a few counts were recorded for this clonotype. The chain is built from TRBV3-1 and TRBJ2-7; D is possibly TRBD1 (6 bases). Germline CDR1 and CDR2: LGHDT and YNNKEL (reference sequence). The CDR3 sequence is 15 residues long. The V and J ends lost 5 bases and 2 bases respectively, with 16 bases between them. The CDR3 is CASSFSDRRTYEQYF. The CDR3 DNA reads TGTGCCAGCAGCTTCTCCGACAGGCGAACCTACGAGCAGTACTTC.

At least ten counts were recorded for this clonotype. The genes are TRBV12-3 or TRBV12-4 and TRBJ1-1; TRBD1 agrees at 9 bases. With 7 bases clipped from V and 3 bases from J, the junction kept 9 bases outside the gene matches. The CDR3 extends over 15 amino acids. The CDR3 DNA sequence: TGTGCCAGCAATCGTGAACAGGGGGCCTACACTGAAGCTTTCTTT. Amino acid sequence: CASNREQGAYTEAFF.

This clonotype has only a few counts. This likely comes from a read error, as the CDR3 has no conserved phenylalanine or tryptophan at its end. V and J are TRBV18 and TRBJ2-5; 13 nucleotides agree with TRBD2. V was clipped by 0 bases and J by 2 bases; unmatched bases: 6. In germline, CDR1 is KGHSH, CDR2 LQKENI. CDR3 length: 18 amino acids. CDR3 in DNA: TGTGCCAGCTCACCACCGCGGGGGACTAGCGGGGAACAAGAGACCCAGTACCTC. Its protein is CASSPPRGTSGEQETQYL.

This clonotype was observed many times. The genes are TRBV20-1 and TRBJ2-7; D possibly corresponds to TRBD2 (6 bases). This CDR3 is 16 amino acids long. CDR1 DFQATT and CDR2 SNEGSKA come from the germline V gene (reference sequence). The germline V and J ends were trimmed by 3 bases and 2 bases, with 20 bases remaining between them. The CDR3 bases are TGCAGTGCTAGGGGGGTAGCGGCCACAAAAGCCTACGAGCAGTACTTC. This encodes CSARGVAATKAYEQYF.